This is a list of T cell receptor beta chains from one sample in a study of T cells expressing NK-cell markers. From the 5' RACE reads, TCRdb lists one entry per CDR3 protein and no DNA. The listing contains some 460,000 distinct CDR3 sequences. Sample: blood T cells: a sorted CD56 or NKG2C T cell subset, CD4+ or CD8+ T cells, or bulk PBMC T cells (not recorded which). All receptors derive from a woman between 50 and 59 years old in good health. CDR3s include the opening cysteine and the closing phenylalanine or tryptophan.

TRBV12-3/TRBV12-4,TRBJ1-5,CASSPGVQPQHF
TRBV20-1,TRBJ2-1,CSAPLSGYNEQFF
TRBV28,TRBJ2-2,CASRLGGTTGELFF
TRBV12-3/TRBV12-4,TRBJ1-2,CASSFSGRFGYTF
TRBV10-3,TRBJ1-6,CAISVRAVNNSPLHF
TRBV11-2,TRBJ1-2,CASSLLWGDEEYGYTF
TRBV3-1,TRBJ2-3,CASSPRQGQADTQYF
TRBV20-1,TRBJ2-5,CSARGIAGETQYF
TRBV21-1,TRBJ2-5,CASSSGLQAQYF
TRBV7-2,TRBJ2-2,CASSFQPFTGELFF
TRBV5-1,TRBJ2-3,CASSLAGFRGQSWSTDTQYF
TRBV5-5,TRBJ2-4,CASSLLLAGVNIQYF
TRBV12-3/TRBV12-4,TRBJ1-2,CASSPGWTGVGYTF
TRBV20-1,TRBJ2-7,CSARQTTGTTSYEQYF
TRBV4-2,TRBJ2-4,CASSQTGRGLLAKNIQYF
TRBV9,TRBJ2-3,CASSPRAGTSTDTQYF
TRBV20-1,TRBJ2-1,CSAPSSGNVFF
TRBV27,TRBJ2-1,CASTQTSGSIQDF